Listed below are T cell receptor beta chains from one sample, sequenced in a study of PD-1 blockade in classical Hodgkin lymphoma. Generated by immunoSEQ multiplex PCR, the TCRdb table keeps only in-frame clones and is missing some. The repertoire holds 25,000 to 35,000 clones, with around 70% as singletons. Sequencing was performed on peripheral blood mononuclear cells (PBMCs), taken before the second cycle of nivolumab. The source of these receptors is a human donor with classical Hodgkin lymphoma. Each CDR3 is given with its conserved first and last residue. Each record gives: J gene, V gene, D gene, clone size, CDR3 DNA, CDR3 protein. D genes are given only for firm matches. Clone size is stated in some rows and not others, as once, few, many or a class when expanded.

TRBJ1-4	TRBV7-9	NA	NA	TGTGCCAGCAGCTATGGACCGGAGAATGAAAAACTGTTTTTT	CASSYGPENEKLFF
TRBJ2-2	TRBV11-3	NA	NA	TGTGCCAGCAGCGGAACAGGGTCGAACACCGGGGAGCTGTTTTTT	CASSGTGSNTGELFF
TRBJ1-1	TRBV7-2	TRBD1	medium-sized	TGTGCCAGCAGCGGACGGACAGGGGATGAAGCTTTCTTT	CASSGRTGDEAFF
TRBJ2-1	TRBV6-5	NA	NA	TGTGCCAGCAGTTACTCGGGGAGGCAGCGCTACAATGAGCAGTTCTTC	CASSYSGRQRYNEQFF
TRBJ2-7	TRBV4-1	TRBD1	NA	TGCGCCAGCAGCCAAGCGTGGCAGGGGGCCTACGAGCAGTACTTC	CASSQAWQGAYEQYF
TRBJ2-6	TRBV7-9	NA	NA	TGTGCCAGCAGCTTAGGGCGTTCTGGGGCCAACGTCCTGACTTTC	CASSLGRSGANVLTF
TRBJ2-1	TRBV4-1	TRBD1	few	TGCGCCAGCAGCCAAGCACCGGGACAGGGAATTGAGCAGTTCTTC	CASSQAPGQGIEQFF
TRBJ1-1	TRBV7-6	TRBD1	NA	TGTGCCAGCAGCACGGGACAGGGGGCTGGAGCTTTCTTT	CASSTGQGAGAFF
TRBJ1-4	TRBV7-9	TRBD1	NA	TGTGCCAGCAGCTTATTCAGGGGGTCTACCGCAACTAATGAAAAACTGTTTTTT	CASSLFRGSTATNEKLFF
TRBJ1-5	TRBV5-1	NA	few	TGCGCCAGCAGCTTGGTGTCGGGGAGCAATCAGCCCCAGCATTTT	CASSLVSGSNQPQHF
TRBJ1-4	TRBV28	NA	NA	TGTGCCAGCAGTTCGGAGGTAACTAATGAAAAACTGTTTTTT	CASSSEVTNEKLFF
TRBJ2-3	TRBV2	NA	NA	TGTGCCAGCACCAGAAGCACAGATACGCAGTATTTT	CASTRSTDTQYF
TRBJ2-3	TRBV6-1	NA	NA	TGTGCCAGCAGTGCGAAGCGGGTTAGCACAGATACGCAGTATTTT	CASSAKRVSTDTQYF
TRBJ2-7	TRBV27	TRBD1	NA	TGTGCCAGCAGTCTTCGGGACAGGTCCTCCTACGAGCAGTACTTC	CASSLRDRSSYEQYF
TRBJ2-4	TRBV5-1	NA	NA	TGCGCCAGCAGCTTAATCCTGGAAGCCAAAAACATTCAGTACTTC	CASSLILEAKNIQYF
TRBJ2-4	TRBV28	TRBD2	NA	TGTGCCAGCAGGGGCGGGGGTGGCAAAAACATTCAGTACTTC	CASRGGGGKNIQYF
TRBJ1-4	TRBV30	NA	NA	TGTGCCTGGAGTGTACTGGGGGGATGGAATGAAAAACTGTTTTTT	CAWSVLGGWNEKLFF